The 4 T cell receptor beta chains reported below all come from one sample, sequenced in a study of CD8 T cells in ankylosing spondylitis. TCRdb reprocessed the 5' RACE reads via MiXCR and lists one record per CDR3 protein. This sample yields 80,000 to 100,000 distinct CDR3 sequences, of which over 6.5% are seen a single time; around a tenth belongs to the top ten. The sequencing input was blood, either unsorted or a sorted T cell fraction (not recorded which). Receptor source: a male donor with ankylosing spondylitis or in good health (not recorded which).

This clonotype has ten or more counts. The CDR3 region has the DNA TGTGCCAGCAGACCTGGGGGAGCCAAAAACATTCAGTACTTC. It specifies CASRPGGAKNIQYF. This chain connects TRBV7-2 to TRBJ2-4; D could derive from TRBD1 or TRBD2 (5 bases each). V dropped 6 bases and J dropped 0 bases, with 9 bases sitting between them. Looked up from germline, CDR1 is SGHTA and CDR2 is FQGNSA. The CDR3 has 14 amino acids.

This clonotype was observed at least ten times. CDR3 region: CASSSPSGNQPQHF. The CDR3 coding sequence is TGTGCCAGCAGTTCCCCTTCAGGGAATCAGCCCCAGCATTTT. This rearrangement joins TRBV12-3 or TRBV12-4 to TRBJ1-5; maybe TRBD1 (5 bases). The CDR3 covers 14 residues. Between the trimmed V and J ends, which lost 4 bases and 4 bases, there was a span of 11 bases.

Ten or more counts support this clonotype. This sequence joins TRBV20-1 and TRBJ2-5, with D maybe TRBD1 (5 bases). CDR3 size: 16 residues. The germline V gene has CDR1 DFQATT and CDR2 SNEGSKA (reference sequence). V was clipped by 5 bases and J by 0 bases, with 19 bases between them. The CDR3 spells CSAPGSSEMYQETQYF. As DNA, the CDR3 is TGCAGTGCTCCAGGGTCGAGCGAAATGTACCAAGAGACCCAGTACTTC.

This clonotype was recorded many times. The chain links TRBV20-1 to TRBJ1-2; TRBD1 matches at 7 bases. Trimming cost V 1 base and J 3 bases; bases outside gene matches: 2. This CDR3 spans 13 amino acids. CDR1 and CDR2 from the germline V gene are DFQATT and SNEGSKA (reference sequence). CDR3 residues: CSARGDRDYGYTF. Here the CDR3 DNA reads TGCAGTGCTAGAGGAGACAGGGACTATGGCTACACCTTC.